The table lists the clone carrying this TCR beta chain with a count of one. Produced via immunoSEQ multiplex PCR; TCRdb's table is partial and in-frame only. The sample lists roughly 350,000 clones; roughly 84% were seen once. The treatment denotes: about 20 received Ad26.COV2.S at low or high dose, single or two shots; about 5 received placebo; per-sample allocation not given. Day 63 after the first vaccine or placebo injection was the time point for sampling. The sample belongs to a study of Ad26.COV2.S vaccination and SARS-CoV-2 variants. The CDR3 is made up of 15 amino acids. V gave up 0 bases and J gave up 8 bases, with 13 bases separating them. Germline V gene lookup returns CDR1 MGHRA and CDR2 YSYEKL.

This specimen consisted of peripheral blood, obtained in a trial of Ad26.COV2.S vaccine versus placebo. The chain couples TRBV4-1 to TRBJ1-4; D is unresolved. The receptor comes from a person between 18 and 60 years old who received the Ad26.COV2.S COVID-19 vaccine or a placebo. The CDR3 DNA reads as TGCGCCAGCAGCCAAGATAGACCTCCTGGGGAAAAACTGTTTTTT. Its translation is CASSQDRPPGEKLFF.